This TCR beta chain is drawn from a study of monozygotic twins with inflammatory bowel disease. Germline V CDR1 and CDR2: SGHVS, FNYEAQ. CDR3 size: 15 residues. Template switching introduced UMIs that contain a 6-nucleotide sample barcode. With roughly 16 and 10 cycles respectively, two nested PCRs were carried out on TCRalpha and TCRbeta cDNA. TCRdb reanalyzed the 5' RACE reads, giving one entry per CDR3 protein sequence and no DNA. Here the sample table reports about 450,000 distinct CDR3 sequences. The chain uses TRBV7-6 and TRBJ2-5. The sequenced sample consisted of blood. This TCR came from a human donor with ulcerative colitis or Crohn's disease, or a healthy co-twin of an affected twin (not recorded which). The CDR3 sequence is CASSPFGQIQETQYF. The whole variable domain, remainder taken from reference TRBV7-6 and TRBJ2-5, is GAGVSQSPRYKVTKRGQDVALRCDPISGHVSLYWYRQALGQGPEFLTYFNYEAQQDKSGLPNDRFSAERPEGSISTLTIQRTEQRDSAMYRCASSPFGQIQETQYFGPGTRLLVL.